This T cell receptor (beta chain) is from a study of neurological immune-mediated disorders. General observations from the study: Patients with HTLV-1-associated myelopathy had the highest level of TCR clonal expansion, whereas patients with multiple sclerosis had the lowest level, falling beneath the level found in healthy controls. Phylogenetic grouping assigned the repertoires of 18 of 34 multiple sclerosis patients to a single cluster of related CDR3 sequences. This cluster may be a repertoire-level signature. Expanded clones shared no identical CDR3 amino acid sequences across subjects, which suggested private TCR-beta repertoires in all groups.

Deletions cut 5 bases from V and 1 base from J, with 9 bases between. The CDR3 is 13 residues long. Germline-derived CDR1 and CDR2 are SGHRS and YFSETQ. Many counts were recorded for this clonotype. The antigen is unknown. TCRdb passed the 5' RACE reads through MiXCR, listing each CDR3 protein once. Of 85,000 to 90,000 distinct CDR3 sequences in the sample, around 3.4% were seen once. V is TRBV5-1 and J is TRBJ1-1, with a possible D match to TRBD1 (6 bases). The sequence was obtained from a woman aged 45-65 years with multiple sclerosis. Sample: PBMCs. The CDR3 protein is CASRGGRNTEAFF. The DNA of the CDR3 is TGCGCCAGCAGAGGGGGACGGAACACTGAAGCTTTCTTT.